The clone carrying this T cell receptor beta chain appeared once. The V and J ends lost 0 bases and 6 bases, in that order; junction bases with no gene match: 3. The germline V gene has CDR1 LGHNA and CDR2 YNFKEQ. The CDR3 is 16 residues long. This entry is derived from a study of blood T cell repertoires in COVID-19. Across the whole study: Collection of acute and convalescent COVID-19 samples took place in the United States, Italy and Spain. The analysed material was cDNA or gDNA that came from T cells, B-cell-depleted T cells, or PBMCs.

As originally analysed: For nucleated cells, counts were estimated from reference gene primer amplification. The assay was immunoSEQ multiplex PCR, and TCRdb's table has in-frame clones only and misses some. That table supplies the V and J calls and clone size; D and trimming were determined from the DNA. The sample holds 250,000 to 300,000 clones, 75% to 90% seen once. The chain joins TRBV4-2 to TRBJ1-6, with TRBD1 matching 9 bases. The clonotype originates from a man aged 55-75 years who had recovered from COVID-19. Sequenced: peripheral blood. The CDR3 is CASSQEPTGGNSPLHF. The CDR3 nucleotides are TGTGCCAGCAGCCAAGAACCGACAGGGGGTAATTCACCCCTCCACTTT.